These 12 T cell receptor beta chains came from one sample sequenced in a study of cytomegalovirus exposure and HLA in healthy donors. The PCR had 60 Vbeta and 13 Jbeta primers. The table came from immunoSEQ multiplex PCR; TCRdb's copy has only in-frame clones and leaves some out. Found here are over 150,000 clones, around 80% of them singletons; the top ten hold around 4.8%. Sequenced: PBMCs. Receptors were obtained from a man between 18 and 35 years old in good health and CMV-seronegative.

V is TRBV9 and J is TRBJ2-2; TRBD2 is a possible D gene (5 bases). Germline CDR1 and CDR2: SGDLS and YYNGEE. Trimming removed 1 base at V and 6 bases at J, with 7 bases between. The CDR3 is made up of 13 amino acids. The CDR3: CASSVYSAGELFF. The CDR3 bases are TGTGCCAGCAGCGTATATAGCGCCGGGGAGCTGTTTTTT.

The CDR3 sequence is CASSGTGDNQPQHF. DNA of the CDR3: TGTGCCAGCAGCGGGACAGGTGATAATCAGCCCCAGCATTTT. The V call is TRBV9, the J call TRBJ1-5; 7 bases agree with TRBD1. This CDR3 spans 14 amino acids. The ends lost 3 bases at V and 4 bases at J; junction bases unmatched: 4. Germline V lookup: CDR1 SGDLS, CDR2 YYNGEE. The complete variable domain, with remaining parts taken from reference TRBV9 and TRBJ1-5, reads DSGVTQTPKHLITATGQRVTLRCSPRSGDLSVYWYQQSLDQGLQFLIQYYNGEERAKGNILERFSAQQFPDLHSELNLSSLELGDSALYFCASSGTGDNQPQHFGDGTRLSIL.

This sequence joins TRBV28 and TRBJ2-3; D is perhaps TRBD2 (5 bases). Germline-derived CDR1 and CDR2 are MDHEN and SYDVKM. The CDR3 has 11 amino acids. V lost 5 bases and J lost 11, with 11 bases in between. The CDR3 nucleotides are TGTGCCAGCAGTACACCCCGGGAGCAGTATTTT. Its translation: CASSTPREQYF.

The chain is built from TRBV9 and TRBJ2-1; 10 bases map to TRBD1. Germline trimming cut 4 bases from V and 3 bases from J; bases unmatched to any gene: 7. Germline V CDR1 and CDR2: SGDLS, YYNGEE. CDR3 length: 16 amino acids. As DNA, the CDR3 is TGTGCCAGCAGCCCCGGGACAGGGGATTACTACAATGAGCAGTTCTTC. Its translation: CASSPGTGDYYNEQFF.

A few counts support this clone. V usage is TRBV4-3 and J usage is TRBJ2-1; 9 bases agree with TRBD2. CDR3 length equals 18 residues. Germline V gives CDR1 LGHNA, CDR2 YSLEER. With V trimmed by 4 bases and J by 2 bases, 12 bases remained unmatched. CDR3 bases: TGCGCCAGCAGCCTAGGGACCCTTAGCGGGAGCGCCTACAATGAGCAGTTCTTC. It codes for CASSLGTLSGSAYNEQFF.

The genes are TRBV27 and TRBJ1-5; possibly TRBD1 for D (6 bases). This CDR3 region has 13 residues. V lost 3 bases and J 5 bases, leaving 8 bases between the germline ends. Germline CDR1 MNHEY, CDR2 SMNVEV (reference sequence). The CDR3 DNA reads as TGTGCCAGCAGTTTGGGGGCAGATCAGCCCCAGCATTTT. Its translation: CASSLGADQPQHF.

DNA for the CDR3: TGTGCCAGCAGCGCACCAGACAGCTACGAGCAGTACTTC. This translates into CASSAPDSYEQYF. The rearrangement uses TRBV9 and TRBJ2-7, with D perhaps TRBD1 (5 bases). The CDR3 is 13 residues long. The V and J ends lost 3 bases and 3 bases respectively, with 10 bases between them. Germline CDR1 is SGDLS and CDR2 is YYNGEE.

As to this clone: Other nucleotide sequences from this sample produce the same CDR3. The rearrangement uses TRBV7-2 and TRBJ2-7; 11 bases are a match to TRBD2. Germline assignment: CDR1 SGHTA and CDR2 FQGNSA. The CDR3 runs to 14 residues. V trimming: 6 bases; J trimming: 4 bases; junction bases outside the gene matches: 5. CDR3 sequence: CASRPGTSGYEQYF. The CDR3 nucleotides are TGTGCCAGCAGACCCGGGACTAGCGGATACGAGCAGTACTTC. Variable domain in full (rest from reference TRBV7-2 and TRBJ2-7): GAGVSQSPSNKVTEKGKDVELRCDPISGHTALYWYRQSLGQGLEFLIYFQGNSAPDKSGLPSDRFSAERTGGSVSTLTIQRTQQEDSAVYLCASRPGTSGYEQYFGPGTRLTVT.

The rearrangement links TRBV11-3 to TRBJ2-1; 7 bases agree with TRBD1. J gave up 8 bases and V 0 bases, and 4 bases lay outside the gene matches. Germline V gene sequence: CDR1 SGHNT, CDR2 YENEEA. This CDR3 region has 14 residues. CDR3 region: CASSLEGQSYEQFF. Written as DNA, the CDR3 is TGTGCCAGCAGCTTAGAGGGACAGAGTTATGAGCAGTTCTTC.

This clone occurred a few times. The CDR3 loop reads CASTLDRLSDYGYTF. The CDR3 bases are TGTGCCAGCACCTTAGACAGGCTCTCTGACTATGGCTACACCTTC. The chain joins TRBV5-6 to TRBJ1-2, with D possibly TRBD1 on 6 matching bases. The CDR3 covers 15 residues. Trimming shortened V by 6 bases and J by 3 bases, and 18 bases separated the two germline ends. Germline V gene sequence: CDR1 SGHDT, CDR2 YYEEEE.

V gene TRBV7-3 combines with J gene TRBJ2-6, with 7 bases lining up with TRBD1. Trimming cost V 6 bases and J 0 bases; bases outside gene matches: 8. The CDR3 spans 17 residues. Germline V gives CDR1 SGHTA, CDR2 FQGTGA. The CDR3 is CASRSTGVYSGANVLTF. For the CDR3, the DNA is TGTGCCAGCAGATCTACAGGGGTTTACTCTGGGGCCAACGTCCTGACTTTC.

This sequence joins TRBV5-6 and TRBJ2-2; maybe TRBD2 (5 bases). The V end lost 0 bases, the J end lost 4 bases, and 10 bases lay between the germline ends. Germline CDR1 and CDR2: SGHDT and YYEEEE. There are 15 residues in the CDR3. CDR3 nucleotides: TGTGCCAGCAGCTTGGGACCGGCGGGCACCGGGGAGCTGTTTTTT. Translating it yields CASSLGPAGTGELFF.